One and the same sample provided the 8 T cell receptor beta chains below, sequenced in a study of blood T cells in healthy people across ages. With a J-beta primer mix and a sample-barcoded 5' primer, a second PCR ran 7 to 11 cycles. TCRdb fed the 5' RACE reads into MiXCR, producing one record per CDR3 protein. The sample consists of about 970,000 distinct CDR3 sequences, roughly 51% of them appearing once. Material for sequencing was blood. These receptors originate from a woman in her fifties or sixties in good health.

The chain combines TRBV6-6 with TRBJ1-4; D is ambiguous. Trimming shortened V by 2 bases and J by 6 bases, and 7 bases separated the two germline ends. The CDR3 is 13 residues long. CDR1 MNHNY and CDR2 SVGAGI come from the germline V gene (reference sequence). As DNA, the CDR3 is TGTGCCAGCAGTTACCTACGGGATGAAAAACTGTTTTTT. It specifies CASSYLRDEKLFF.

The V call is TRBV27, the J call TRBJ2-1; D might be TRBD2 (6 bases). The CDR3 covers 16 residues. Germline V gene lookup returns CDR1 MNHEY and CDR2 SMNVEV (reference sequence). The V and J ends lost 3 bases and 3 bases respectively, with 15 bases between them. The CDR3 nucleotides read TGTGCCAGCAGTTTCCGTTGGGGAGGTAACTACAATGAGCAGTTCTTC. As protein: CASSFRWGGNYNEQFF.

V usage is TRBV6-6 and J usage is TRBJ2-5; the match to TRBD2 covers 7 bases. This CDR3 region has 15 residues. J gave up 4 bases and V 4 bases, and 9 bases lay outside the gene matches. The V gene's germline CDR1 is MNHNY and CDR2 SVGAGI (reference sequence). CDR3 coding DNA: TGTGCCAGCAGTTTGTCTAGGGAGGGAGGAGAGACCCAGTACTTC. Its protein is CASSLSREGGETQYF.

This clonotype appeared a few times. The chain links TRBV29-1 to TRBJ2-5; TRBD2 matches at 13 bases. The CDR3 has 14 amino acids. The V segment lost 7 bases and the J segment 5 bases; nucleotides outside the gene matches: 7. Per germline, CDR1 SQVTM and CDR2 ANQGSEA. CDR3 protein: CSARTSGRWETQYF. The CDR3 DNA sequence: TGCAGCGCACGGACTAGCGGGAGATGGGAGACCCAGTACTTC.

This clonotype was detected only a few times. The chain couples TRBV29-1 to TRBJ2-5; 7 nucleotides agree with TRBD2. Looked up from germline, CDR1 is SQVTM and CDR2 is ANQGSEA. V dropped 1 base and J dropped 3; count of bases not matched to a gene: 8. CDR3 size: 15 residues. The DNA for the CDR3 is TGCAGCGTTGAAGGAGGAGAGCGGGAAAAAGAGACCCAGTACTTC. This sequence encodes CSVEGGEREKETQYF.

CDR3 sequence: CASSGAGEYYNEQFF. Here the CDR3 DNA reads TGTGCCAGCAGTGGAGCGGGGGAGTATTACAATGAGCAGTTCTTC. J is TRBJ2-1 and V is TRBV28, with TRBD2 matching over 8 bases. V dropped 5 bases and J dropped 4; count of bases not matched to a gene: 7. The CDR3 runs to 15 residues. Germline V gives CDR1 MDHEN, CDR2 SYDVKM.

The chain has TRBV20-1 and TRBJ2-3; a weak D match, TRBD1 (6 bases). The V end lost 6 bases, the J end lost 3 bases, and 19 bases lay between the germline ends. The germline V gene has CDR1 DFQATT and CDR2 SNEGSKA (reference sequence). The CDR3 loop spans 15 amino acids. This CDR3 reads CSAKQGNFRTDTQYF. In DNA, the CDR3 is TGCAGTGCCAAACAGGGAAATTTTAGGACAGATACGCAGTATTTT.

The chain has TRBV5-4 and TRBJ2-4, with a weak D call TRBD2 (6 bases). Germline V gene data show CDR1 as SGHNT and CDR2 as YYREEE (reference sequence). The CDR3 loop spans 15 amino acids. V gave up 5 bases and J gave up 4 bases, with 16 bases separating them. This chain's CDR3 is CASSLAAKEKNIQYF. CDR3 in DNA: TGTGCCAGCAGTTTAGCGGCAAAGGAAAAAAACATTCAGTACTTC.